This TCR beta chain derives from a study of T cell repertoires in cytomegalovirus infection. Study in general: Used in the study were CMV epitopes, some recently identified and HLA-C-restricted, others well-studied and HLA-B-restricted. CMV infection plus the matching HLA type was flagged by public TCR beta signatures.

This clonotype has just a few counts. The antigen remains unidentified. Germline-derived CDR1 and CDR2 are LGHNA and YSLEER. The CDR3 extends over 12 amino acids. Trimming stripped 0 bases from V and 6 bases from J, with 5 bases between. MiXCR, run by TCRdb on the reads, gives a single entry per CDR3 protein. The sample shows about a million distinct CDR3 sequences, approximately 31% of them seen only once. General study points: Adding up the frequency of public TCR beta families identified people who carried CMV plus the relevant HLA. Predominance within the ex vivo response was attributable to HLA-C-restricted CMV-specific TCR beta clonotypes.

The sequence came from a human donor in good health (CMV status not recorded). Some clones in this sample may be carry-over from other donors' samples. The rearrangement links TRBV4-3 to TRBJ1-2; D unclear. The input for sequencing was cultured CD8+ T cells from PBMCs, taken from culture after CMV antigen stimulation. In nucleotides, the CDR3 is TGCGCCAGCAGCCAAGACCCTAATGGCTACACCTTC. As protein: CASSQDPNGYTF.